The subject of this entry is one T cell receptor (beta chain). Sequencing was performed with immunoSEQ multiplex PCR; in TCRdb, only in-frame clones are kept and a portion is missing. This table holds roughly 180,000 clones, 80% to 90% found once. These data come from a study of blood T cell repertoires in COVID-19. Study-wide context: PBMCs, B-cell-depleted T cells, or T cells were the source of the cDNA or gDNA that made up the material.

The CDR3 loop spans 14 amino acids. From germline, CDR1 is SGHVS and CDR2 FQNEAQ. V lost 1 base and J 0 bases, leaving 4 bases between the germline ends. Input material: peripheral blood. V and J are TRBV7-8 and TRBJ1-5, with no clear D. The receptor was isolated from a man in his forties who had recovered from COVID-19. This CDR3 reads CASSLGASNQPQHF. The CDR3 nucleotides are TGTGCCAGCAGCTTAGGGGCTAGCAATCAGCCCCAGCATTTT.